This TCR beta chain was identified during a study of blood T cell repertoires in COVID-19. For the study at large: The United States, Italy and Spain were the sources of the acute and convalescent COVID-19 samples. T cells, B-cell-depleted T cells, or PBMCs provided the cDNA or gDNA that served as material.

As handled by the study authors: Reference gene primer amplification gave estimated nucleated cell counts. Measured with immunoSEQ multiplex PCR; TCRdb has only the in-frame clones, and not every one. That table is the source of V, J and clone size, and D and trimming were worked out from the DNA. This sample carries about 200,000 clones, approximately 82% of them seen once, and the ten largest clones take 6% to 8%. This CDR3 has 14 amino acids. Germline CDR1 MDHEN, CDR2 SYDVKM. Trimming stripped 8 bases from V and 1 base from J, with 11 bases between. The chain couples TRBV28 to TRBJ1-4; possibly TRBD1 for D (6 bases). What was sequenced was peripheral blood. The source is a human donor with acute or convalescent COVID-19. The donor label of this sample is uncertain. The CDR3 bases are TGTGCCAGCGGAACGACAGGAACTAATGAAAAACTGTTTTTT. Translating gives CASGTTGTNEKLFF.